This T cell receptor beta chain was retrieved from a study of T cell responses to AZD1222 COVID-19 vaccine. Study-level results: Vaccine-associated CD4 TCRs spanned spike, dominant at 160-218 and 743-854. Clonal diversity may have been underestimated in mostly white British donors.

The germline CDR1 and CDR2 sequences are GTSNPN and SVGIG (reference sequence). The length of the CDR3 is 13 residues. V was cut by 3 bases and J by 7 bases, with 13 bases left in between. As concerns this clone: Its cognate antigen is unknown.

Sequencing was performed with immunoSEQ multiplex PCR; in TCRdb, only in-frame clones are kept and a portion is missing. Of 53,000 or so clones in the sample, around 85% were seen once. The J gene is TRBJ2-1, the V gene TRBV30; D is perhaps TRBD1 or TRBD2 (5 bases each). This receptor was taken from an adult in good health. The source material was peripheral blood, sampled on day 0 of MenACWY control vaccination. The CDR3 is CAWSRDPGNEQFF. CDR3 sequence (DNA): TGTGCCTGGAGCAGGGACCCAGGGAATGAGCAGTTCTTC.